One and the same sample provided the 17 T cell receptor beta chains below, sequenced in a study of blood T cell repertoires in COVID-19. The table came from immunoSEQ multiplex PCR; TCRdb's copy has only in-frame clones and leaves some out. Seen here are a few hundred thousand clones, approximately 86% observed once, and the top ten hold about 4.7%. The sample taken for sequencing was PBMCs or T cells enriched from blood (not recorded which). The receptors were sampled from a woman aged 25 to 39 who had been exposed to COVID-19.

The DNA of the CDR3 is TGTGCCACCAGCAGAGATGACGGGAGGAGACGCACAGATACGCAGTATTTT. It specifies CATSRDDGRRRTDTQYF. The genes are TRBV15 and TRBJ2-3; TRBD2 agrees at 7 bases. The germline gives CDR1 LNHNV, CDR2 YYDKDF (reference sequence). V lost 0 bases and J lost 1; bases outside the gene matches: 7. The CDR3 sequence is 17 residues long.

V and J are TRBV5-1 and TRBJ2-5; no firm D call. Germline V CDR1 and CDR2: SGHRS, YFSETQ. The V gene lost 1 base and the J gene lost 5 bases, with 9 bases spanning the gap. This CDR3 has 13 residues. The CDR3 sequence: CASSLTPGETQYF. CDR3 DNA: TGCGCCAGCAGCTTGACCCCCGGGGAGACCCAGTACTTC.

The chain is built from TRBV9 and TRBJ1-5, with D possibly TRBD1 on 5 matching bases. Germline-derived CDR1 and CDR2 are SGDLS and YYNGEE. The CDR3 consists of 16 residues. V was cut by 0 bases and J by 3 bases, with 13 bases left in between. The CDR3 here is CASSVGGATSNQPQHF. The CDR3 coding sequence is TGTGCCAGCAGCGTAGGTGGGGCGACCTCCAATCAGCCCCAGCATTTT.

This chain joins TRBV28 and TRBJ2-5, with D maybe TRBD2 (5 bases). The CDR3 consists of 14 residues. Germline lookup yields CDR1 MDHEN and CDR2 SYDVKM. V was pared by 3 bases and J by 5 bases, with 13 bases between. This chain's CDR3 is CASSFGPRGETQYF. The CDR3 DNA reads as TGTGCCAGCAGTTTTGGGCCGAGAGGGGAGACCCAGTACTTC.

CDR3 residues: CAWSWGGNYGYTF. CDR3 coding DNA: TGTGCCTGGAGTTGGGGCGGCAACTATGGCTACACCTTC. This chain uses TRBV30 with TRBJ1-2; D possibly corresponds to TRBD1 (5 bases). Germline V gene data show CDR1 as GTSNPN and CDR2 as SVGIG (reference sequence). CDR3 length equals 13 residues. V lost 2 bases, J lost 2 bases, and 9 bases lay in between.

This clone was seen only a few times. V gene TRBV2 combines with J gene TRBJ2-7; 8 nucleotides match TRBD1. The CDR3 is 18 residues long. Germline V gene sequence: CDR1 SNHLY, CDR2 FYNNEI. J lost 1 base, V lost 6 bases, and 17 bases had no gene match. CDR3 sequence reads: CASSQGGDRGPHSYEQYF. In DNA, the CDR3 is TGTGCCAGCAGCCAAGGGGGTGACAGGGGCCCCCATTCCTACGAGCAGTACTTC.

V and J are TRBV27 and TRBJ1-2; 9 nucleotides match TRBD1. The CDR3 extends over 15 amino acids. V was pared by 4 bases and J by 8 bases, with 11 bases of the junction left unmatched. Germline V gene sequence: CDR1 MNHEY, CDR2 SMNVEV (reference sequence). This CDR3 reads CASSSAGTGWPGYTF. The CDR3 DNA reads TGTGCCAGCAGTTCCGCCGGGACAGGGTGGCCGGGCTACACCTTC.

This chain uses TRBV2 with TRBJ1-4; D is perhaps TRBD1 (6 bases). Germline CDR1 and CDR2: SNHLY and FYNNEI. Trimming stripped 6 bases from V and 0 bases from J, with 17 bases between. This CDR3 has 17 amino acids. This CDR3 is CASRPPTGPATNEKLFF. The CDR3 DNA is TGTGCCAGCAGGCCCCCCACAGGGCCCGCAACTAATGAAAAACTGTTTTTT. Variable domain in full (rest from reference TRBV2 and TRBJ1-4): EPEVTQTPSHQVTQMGQEVILRCVPISNHLYFYWYRQILGQKVEFLVSFYNNEISEKSEIFDDQFSVERPDGSNFTLKIRSTKLEDSAMYFCASRPPTGPATNEKLFFGSGTQLSVL.

The V gene is TRBV7-3, the J gene TRBJ2-7, with 10 bases aligning to TRBD2. CDR1 is SGHTA, CDR2 FQGTGA, per germline. CDR3 size: 15 residues. Trimming cost V 0 bases and J 4 bases; bases outside gene matches: 3. The CDR3 region has the DNA TGTGCCAGCAGCTTAACTAGCGGGGGGACGTACGAGCAGTACTTC. Translating gives CASSLTSGGTYEQYF.

The V call is TRBV24-1, the J call TRBJ2-2; no reliable D call. Germline values: CDR1 KGHDR, CDR2 SFDVKD. The CDR3 runs to 12 residues. Trimming cost V 5 bases and J 8 bases, with 8 bases left between them. The CDR3 loop reads CATSGYEGELFF. CDR3 DNA sequence: TGTGCCACCAGTGGCTATGAGGGGGAGCTGTTTTTT.

This clone was picked up a small number of times. The chain employs TRBV7-8 and TRBJ1-5; 8 bases are shared with TRBD1. After removal of 5 bases from V and 4 bases from J, the junction contained 7 bases not matched to a gene. Germline CDR1 is SGHVS and CDR2 is FQNEAQ. The CDR3 is 15 amino acids. The CDR3 bases are TGTGCCAGCAGCCCAACCCAGGGGGCGAATCAGCCCCAGCATTTT. This encodes CASSPTQGANQPQHF.

The V and J genes are TRBV6-5 and TRBJ2-7; the D is unclear. The CDR3 covers 14 residues. Trimming left V 8 bases short and J 3 bases short, with 17 bases between. The germline V gene has CDR1 MNHEY and CDR2 SVGAGI. The CDR3: CASPVFVQLYEQYF. DNA of the CDR3: TGTGCCAGCCCCGTCTTCGTACAGCTCTACGAGCAGTACTTC.

The gene calls are TRBV7-2 and TRBJ1-6; maybe TRBD1 (5 bases). The CDR3 contains 13 residues. V was trimmed by 4 bases and J by 10 bases, leaving 11 bases between them. The V gene's germline CDR1 is SGHTA and CDR2 FQGNSA. This CDR3 reads CASSSQGYSPLHF. CDR3 nucleotides: TGTGCCAGCAGCTCCCAGGGTTACTCACCCCTCCACTTT.

The J gene is TRBJ1-2, the V gene TRBV6-5; possible D gene TRBD1, 5 bases. Germline CDR1 is MNHEY and CDR2 is SVGAGI. This CDR3 contains 15 residues. V was trimmed by 2 bases and J by 5 bases, leaving 15 bases between them. The CDR3 protein is CASSYPDSSGYGYTF. The CDR3 coding sequence is TGTGCCAGCAGTTACCCCGACAGTAGTGGGTATGGCTACACCTTC.

The chain joins TRBV11-3 to TRBJ2-1; a weak D match, TRBD1 (5 bases). V lost 5 bases, J lost 5 bases, and 28 bases lay in between. Germline V gene lookup returns CDR1 SGHNT and CDR2 YENEEA. The CDR3 totals 19 residues. The CDR3 nucleotides read TGTGCCAGCAGCCTTCAGGCGATCTTAGGGGTTCAAGGAAACAATGAGCAGTTCTTC. Protein sequence: CASSLQAILGVQGNNEQFF.

This clone turned up a few times. The rearrangement joins TRBV27 to TRBJ1-1; D perhaps matches TRBD1 (6 bases). The CDR3 runs 15 residues. V lost 4 bases and J 0 bases, leaving 12 bases between the germline ends. Germline values: CDR1 MNHEY, CDR2 SMNVEV (reference sequence). The CDR3 DNA reads as TGTGCCAGCAGTTACCTAGGACAGATGAACACTGAAGCTTTCTTT. It codes for CASSYLGQMNTEAFF.

The V call is TRBV5-8, the J call TRBJ2-7; 7 nucleotides match TRBD1. The ends lost 5 bases at V and 5 bases at J; junction bases unmatched: 7. There are 13 residues in the CDR3. Germline CDR1 SGHTS, CDR2 YDEGEE. The DNA for the CDR3 is TGTGCCAGCAGGGGAAGGGGGCAAGACGAGCAGTACTTC. It is translated as CASRGRGQDEQYF. Complete variable domain (other parts from reference TRBV5-8 and TRBJ2-7): EAGVTQSPTHLIKTRGQQATLRCSPISGHTSVYWYQQALGLGLQFLLWYDEGEERNRGNFPPRFSGRQFPNYSSELNVNALELEDSALYLCASRGRGQDEQYFGPGTRLTVT.